Listed below are T cell receptor beta chains from one sample, sequenced in a study of OX40 agonist ivuxolimab in advanced cancers. Here immunoSEQ multiplex PCR was the method, and the copy in TCRdb shows in-frame clones only, minus some. The data contain about 70,000 clones, around nine tenths of them singletons. The specimen comprised CD4+ or CD8+ T cells sorted from blood, sampled in a trial of the OX40 agonist ivuxolimab. Receptor source: an adult with an advanced solid tumor such as melanoma, head and neck, liver or kidney cancer. Each CDR3 is given with its conserved first and last residue. D genes are given only for firm matches. Clone size is given for some rows only: seen once, a few or many times, or a class if the clone is expanded.

abundance	v_gene	d_gene	j_gene	CDR3nt	CDR3aa
-	TRBV4-1	-	TRBJ2-6	TGCGCCAGCAGCCAAGATTGGAGCGCCGGGGCCAACGTCCTGACTTTC	CASSQDWSAGANVLTF
-	TRBV7-3	-	TRBJ1-1	TGTGCCAGCAGCTTACAGGGGAGGAACACTGAAGCTTTCTTT	CASSLQGRNTEAFF
-	TRBV5-5	-	TRBJ1-4	TGTGCCAGCAGCGTCGTAGATAATGAAAAACTGTTTTTT	CASSVVDNEKLFF
-	TRBV7-9	-	TRBJ1-5	TGTGCCAGCAGCTTCGACAATCAGCCCCAGCATTTT	CASSFDNQPQHF
-	TRBV28	-	TRBJ1-1	TGTGCCAGCTACGAAAATAGGGGATTGAACACTGAAGCTTTCTTT	CASYENRGLNTEAFF
-	TRBV28	-	TRBJ1-4	TGTGCCAGCAGACGAAGGGGAGGTAATGAAAAACTGTTTTTT	CASRRRGGNEKLFF
-	TRBV28	-	TRBJ1-1	TGTGCCAGCAGTTTAGTAATATGGGGTAAGGGGGGGAACACTGAAGCTTTCTTT	CASSLVIWGKGGNTEAFF
-	TRBV27	-	TRBJ2-4	TGTGCCAGCAGCCCCAATCAGGCAGTAGCCAAAAACATTCAGTACTTC	CASSPNQAVAKNIQYF
few	TRBV10-3	-	TRBJ1-1	TGTGCCATCAGTGAGTCTCAGGGGCCCACTGAAGCTTTCTTT	CAISESQGPTEAFF
once	TRBV11-2	TRBD1	TRBJ2-6	TGTGCCAGCAGCTTTCAACTACAGGGGGCGGGCGGGGCCAACGTCCTGACTTTC	CASSFQLQGAGGANVLTF
-	TRBV2	-	TRBJ2-7	TGTGCCAGCAGTCTTAGCTACGAGCAGTACTTC	CASSLSYEQYF
-	TRBV7-9	TRBD1	TRBJ1-6	TGTGCCAGCAGCGGAGGGACAGATAATTCACCCCTCCACTTT	CASSGGTDNSPLHF
once	TRBV28	TRBD2	TRBJ2-2	TGTGCCAGCAGTCCCCGGACTAGCGGGGGTGGTACCGGGGAGCTGTTTTTT	CASSPRTSGGGTGELFF
-	TRBV6-5	-	TRBJ2-7	TGTGCCAGCAGGGTGCTGGGGGTAGACGAGCAGTACTTC	CASRVLGVDEQYF